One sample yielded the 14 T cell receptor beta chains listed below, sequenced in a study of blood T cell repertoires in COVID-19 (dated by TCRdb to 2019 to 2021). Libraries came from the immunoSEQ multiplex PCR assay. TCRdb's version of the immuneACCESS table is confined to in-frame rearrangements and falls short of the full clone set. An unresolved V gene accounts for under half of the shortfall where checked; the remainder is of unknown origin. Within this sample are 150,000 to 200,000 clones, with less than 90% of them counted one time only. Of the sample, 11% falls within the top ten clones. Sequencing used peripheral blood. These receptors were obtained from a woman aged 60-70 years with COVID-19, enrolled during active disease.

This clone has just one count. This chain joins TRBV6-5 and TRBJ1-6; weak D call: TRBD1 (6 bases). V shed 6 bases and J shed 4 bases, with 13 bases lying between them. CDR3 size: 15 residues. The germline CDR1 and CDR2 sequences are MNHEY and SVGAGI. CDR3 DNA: TGTGCCAGCAGCCCAAACAGGGCGTATAATTCACCCCTCCACTTT. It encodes CASSPNRAYNSPLHF.

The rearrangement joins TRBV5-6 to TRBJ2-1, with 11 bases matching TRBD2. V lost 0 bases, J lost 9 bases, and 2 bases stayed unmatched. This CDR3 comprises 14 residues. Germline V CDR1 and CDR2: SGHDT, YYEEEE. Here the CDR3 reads CASSLVAGGGEQFF. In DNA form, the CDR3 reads TGTGCCAGCAGCTTGGTAGCGGGAGGGGGTGAGCAGTTCTTC.

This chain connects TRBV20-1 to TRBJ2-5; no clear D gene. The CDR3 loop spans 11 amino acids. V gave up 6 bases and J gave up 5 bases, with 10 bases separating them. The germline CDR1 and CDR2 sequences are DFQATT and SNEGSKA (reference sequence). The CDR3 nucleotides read TGCAGTGCCCCGGTGTTGGAGACCCAGTACTTC. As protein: CSAPVLETQYF.

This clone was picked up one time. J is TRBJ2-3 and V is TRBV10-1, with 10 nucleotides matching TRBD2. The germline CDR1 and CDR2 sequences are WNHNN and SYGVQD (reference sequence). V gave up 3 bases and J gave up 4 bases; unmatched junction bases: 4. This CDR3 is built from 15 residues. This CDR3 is CASSDSSGSADTQYF. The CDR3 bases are TGCGCCAGCAGTGACTCTAGCGGGAGCGCAGATACGCAGTATTTT.

CDR3 in amino acids: CASSLSNRDRVMDTQYF. In DNA form, the CDR3 reads TGCGCCAGCAGTCTAAGTAACCGGGACAGGGTCATGGATACGCAGTATTTT. The V call is TRBV23-1, the J call TRBJ2-3; 9 bases fit TRBD1. TRBV23-1 is an ORF, with its function uncertain. This CDR3 comprises 17 residues. The J segment lost 6 bases and the V segment lost 4 bases, leaving 14 bases of the junction unmatched.

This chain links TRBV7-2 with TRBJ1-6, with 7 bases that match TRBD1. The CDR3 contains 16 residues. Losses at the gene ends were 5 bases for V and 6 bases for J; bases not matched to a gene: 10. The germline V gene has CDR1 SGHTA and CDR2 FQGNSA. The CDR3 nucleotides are TGTGCCAGCAGCCCAAGAGGGACAGTTCTTAATTCACCCCTCCACTTT. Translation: CASSPRGTVLNSPLHF.

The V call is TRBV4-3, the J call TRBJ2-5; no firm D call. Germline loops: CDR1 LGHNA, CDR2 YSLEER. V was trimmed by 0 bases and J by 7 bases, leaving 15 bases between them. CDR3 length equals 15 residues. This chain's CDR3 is CASSQDLDRRGTQYF. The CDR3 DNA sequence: TGCGCCAGCAGCCAAGATCTCGACCGCCGAGGGACCCAGTACTTC.

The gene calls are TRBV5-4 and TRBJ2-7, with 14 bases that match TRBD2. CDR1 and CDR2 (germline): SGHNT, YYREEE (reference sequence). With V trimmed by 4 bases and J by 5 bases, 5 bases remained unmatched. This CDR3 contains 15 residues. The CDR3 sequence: CASSRLAGGRDEQYF. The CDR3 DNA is TGTGCCAGCAGCCGACTAGCGGGAGGGCGTGACGAGCAGTACTTC.

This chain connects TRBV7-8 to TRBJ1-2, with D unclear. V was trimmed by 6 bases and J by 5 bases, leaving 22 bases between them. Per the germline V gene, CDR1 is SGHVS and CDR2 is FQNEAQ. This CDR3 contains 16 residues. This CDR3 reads CASSPRSRLVKYGYTF. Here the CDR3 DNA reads TGTGCCAGCAGTCCAAGATCCAGGTTGGTGAAATATGGCTACACCTTC. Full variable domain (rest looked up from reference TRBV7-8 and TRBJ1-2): GAGVSQSPRYKVAKRGQDVALRCDPISGHVSLFWYQQALGQGPEFLTYFQNEAQLDKSGLPSDRFFAERPEGSVSTLKIQRTQQEDSAVYLCASSPRSRLVKYGYTFGSGTRLTVV.

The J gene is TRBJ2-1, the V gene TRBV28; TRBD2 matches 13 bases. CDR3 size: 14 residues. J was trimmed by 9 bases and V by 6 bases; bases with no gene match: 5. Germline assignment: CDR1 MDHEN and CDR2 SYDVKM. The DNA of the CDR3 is TGTGCCAGCAGGGGACTAGCGGGGAGGGGTGAGCAGTTCTTC. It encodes CASRGLAGRGEQFF.

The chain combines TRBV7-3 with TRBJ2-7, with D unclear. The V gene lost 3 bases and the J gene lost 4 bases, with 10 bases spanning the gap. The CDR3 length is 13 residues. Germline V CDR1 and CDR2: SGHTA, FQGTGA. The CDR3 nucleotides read TGTGCCAGCAGCTTCGGTTACGGTTACGAGCAGTACTTC. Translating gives CASSFGYGYEQYF.

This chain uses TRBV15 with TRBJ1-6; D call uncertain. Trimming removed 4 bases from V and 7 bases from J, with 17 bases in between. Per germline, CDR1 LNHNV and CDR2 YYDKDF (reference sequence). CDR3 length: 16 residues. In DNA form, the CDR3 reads TGTGCCACCAGCACCAGTACCCTGATTTGGAATTCACCCCTCCACTTT. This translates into CATSTSTLIWNSPLHF.

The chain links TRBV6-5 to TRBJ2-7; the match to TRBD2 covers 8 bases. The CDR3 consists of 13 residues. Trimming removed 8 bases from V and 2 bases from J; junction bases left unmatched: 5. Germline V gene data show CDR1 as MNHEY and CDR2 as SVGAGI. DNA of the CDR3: TGTGCCAGCGCGGTAGCGGGAACCTACGAGCAGTACTTC. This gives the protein CASAVAGTYEQYF.

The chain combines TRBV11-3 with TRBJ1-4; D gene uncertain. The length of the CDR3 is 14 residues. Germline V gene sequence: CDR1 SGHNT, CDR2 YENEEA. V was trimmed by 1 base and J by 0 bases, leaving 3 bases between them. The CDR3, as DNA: TGTGCCAGCAGCTTAGTAGCAACTAATGAAAAACTGTTTTTT. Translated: CASSLVATNEKLFF.